The clone carrying this T cell receptor (beta chain) was detected a few times. The antigen remains unidentified. The junction differs from germline at one of its ends, possibly a read error. This sample stems from a study of cytomegalovirus exposure and HLA in healthy donors. Findings and limits, study-wide: Across donors, presence/absence analyses took sequencing depth to be roughly uniform. In vitro assays verified that three CMV-associated chains recognized CMV antigens specifically.

Per germline, CDR1 SEHNR and CDR2 FQNEAQ (reference sequence). The CDR3 consists of 18 residues. A multiplex PCR was run with 60 Vbeta primers and 13 Jbeta primers. Clones were sequenced by immunoSEQ multiplex PCR, and TCRdb holds only the in-frame ones, with some missing. The sample has about 150,000 clones, approximately 82% seen once. This chain uses TRBV7-9 with TRBJ1-2; D is uncertain. Sequenced material: PBMCs. The clonotype comes from a woman aged 50 to 60 in good health and CMV-seropositive. The CDR3 bases are TGTTCCAGCAGCTTTCTGGTTTCGGTTGTGCAGCGGGGCTATGGCTACACCTTC. Translating it yields CSSSFLVSVVQRGYGYTF. Full variable domain (missing parts from reference TRBV7-9 and TRBJ1-2): DTGVSQNPRHKITKRGQNVTFRCDPISEHNRLYWYRQTLGQGPEFLTYFQNEAQLEKSRLLSDRFSAERPKGSFSTLEIQRTEQGDSAMYLCSSSFLVSVVQRGYGYTFGSGTRLTVV.